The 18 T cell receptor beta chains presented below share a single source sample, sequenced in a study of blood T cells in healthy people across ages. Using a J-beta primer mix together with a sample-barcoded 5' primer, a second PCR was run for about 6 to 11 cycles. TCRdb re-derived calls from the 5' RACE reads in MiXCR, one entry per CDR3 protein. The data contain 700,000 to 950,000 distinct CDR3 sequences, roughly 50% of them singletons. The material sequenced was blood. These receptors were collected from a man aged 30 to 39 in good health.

As DNA, the CDR3 is TGTGCCAGCACTCTAATGGGGGTAGCGGGGAGGGAGACCCAGTACTTC. It codes for CASTLMGVAGRETQYF. The J gene is TRBJ2-5, the V gene TRBV2; TRBD2 aligns across 8 bases. V shed 7 bases, J shed 5 bases, and the junction held 15 bases outside the gene matches. This CDR3 region has 16 residues. Looked up from germline, CDR1 is SNHLY and CDR2 is FYNNEI.

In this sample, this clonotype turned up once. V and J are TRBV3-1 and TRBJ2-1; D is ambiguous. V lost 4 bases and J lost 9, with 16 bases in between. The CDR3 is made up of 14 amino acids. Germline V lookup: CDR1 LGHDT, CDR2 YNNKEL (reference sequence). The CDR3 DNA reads TGTGCCAGCAGCCCACATCCCCTGGACGGTGAGCAGTTCTTC. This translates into CASSPHPLDGEQFF.

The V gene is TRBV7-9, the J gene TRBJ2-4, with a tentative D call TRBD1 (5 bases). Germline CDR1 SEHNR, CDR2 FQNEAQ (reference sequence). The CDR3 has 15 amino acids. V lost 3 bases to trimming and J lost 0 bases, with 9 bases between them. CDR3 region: CASSFGHSAKNIQYF. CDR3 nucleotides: TGTGCCAGCAGCTTTGGACATTCAGCCAAAAACATTCAGTACTTC.

Here the CDR3 reads CASSAGQGTQETQYF. The CDR3 DNA reads TGTGCCAGCAGTGCGGGACAGGGGACGCAAGAGACCCAGTACTTC. The chain uses TRBV6-2 or TRBV6-3 and TRBJ2-5, with TRBD1 matching over 10 bases. Germline trimming cut 5 bases from V and 2 bases from J; bases unmatched to any gene: 5. The CDR3 sequence is 15 residues long. Germline values: CDR1 MNHEY, CDR2 SVGEGT.

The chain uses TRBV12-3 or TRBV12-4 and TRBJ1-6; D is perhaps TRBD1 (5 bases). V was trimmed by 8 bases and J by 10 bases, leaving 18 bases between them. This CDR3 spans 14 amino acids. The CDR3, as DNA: TGTGCCAGCTCTGAGGGGAGCGTTGGGTCACCCCTCCACTTT. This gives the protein CASSEGSVGSPLHF.

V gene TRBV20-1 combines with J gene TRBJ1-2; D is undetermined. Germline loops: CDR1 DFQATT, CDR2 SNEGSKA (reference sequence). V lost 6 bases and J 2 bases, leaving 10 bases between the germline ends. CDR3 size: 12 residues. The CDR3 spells CSAAGSNYGYTF. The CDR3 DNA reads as TGCAGTGCCGCAGGAAGCAACTATGGCTACACCTTC.

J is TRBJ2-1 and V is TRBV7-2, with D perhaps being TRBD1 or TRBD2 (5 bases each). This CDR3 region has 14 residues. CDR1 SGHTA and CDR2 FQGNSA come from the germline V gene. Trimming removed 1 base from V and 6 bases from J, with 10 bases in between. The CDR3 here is CASSLVSGTNEQFF. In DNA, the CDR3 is TGTGCCAGCAGCTTAGTTTCGGGGACCAATGAGCAGTTCTTC. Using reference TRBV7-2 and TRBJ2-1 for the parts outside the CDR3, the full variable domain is GAGVSQSPSNKVTEKGKDVELRCDPISGHTALYWYRQSLGQGLEFLIYFQGNSAPDKSGLPSDRFSAERTGGSVSTLTIQRTQQEDSAVYLCASSLVSGTNEQFFGPGTRLTVL.

The CDR3 bases are TGTGCCAGCAGCGTAGCACATGGGGGATCCTACAATGAGCAGTTCTTC. It specifies CASSVAHGGSYNEQFF. The genes are TRBV9 and TRBJ2-1; D assignment may be TRBD1 or TRBD2 (5 bases each). The CDR3 consists of 16 residues. Per the germline V gene, CDR1 is SGDLS and CDR2 is YYNGEE. Between the trimmed V and J ends, which lost 0 bases and 1 base, there was a span of 11 bases.

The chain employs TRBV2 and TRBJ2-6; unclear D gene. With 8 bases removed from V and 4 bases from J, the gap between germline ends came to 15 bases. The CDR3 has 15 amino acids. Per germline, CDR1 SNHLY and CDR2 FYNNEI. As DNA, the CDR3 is TGTGCCAGCCATAAGCGCGGTTTGGGGGCCAACGTCCTGACTTTC. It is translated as CASHKRGLGANVLTF.

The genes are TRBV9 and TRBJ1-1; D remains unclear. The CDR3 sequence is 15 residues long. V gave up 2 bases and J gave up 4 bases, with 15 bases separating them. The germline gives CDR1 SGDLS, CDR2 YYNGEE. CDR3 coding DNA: TGTGCCAGCAGCGTCAGTGGTGCGGGGTTCACTGAAGCTTTCTTT. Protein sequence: CASSVSGAGFTEAFF.

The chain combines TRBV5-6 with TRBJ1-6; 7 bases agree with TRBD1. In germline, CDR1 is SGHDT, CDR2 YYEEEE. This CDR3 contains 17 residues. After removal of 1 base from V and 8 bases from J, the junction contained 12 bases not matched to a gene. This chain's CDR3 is CASSLRPTGRLHSPLHF. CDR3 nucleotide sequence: TGTGCCAGCAGCTTGCGGCCGACAGGGAGGCTCCATTCACCCCTCCACTTT.

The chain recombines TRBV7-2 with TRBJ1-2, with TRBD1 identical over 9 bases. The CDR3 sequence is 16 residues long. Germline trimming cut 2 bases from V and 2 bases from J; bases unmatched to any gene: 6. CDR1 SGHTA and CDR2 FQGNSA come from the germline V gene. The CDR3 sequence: CASSLFRDRENYGYTF. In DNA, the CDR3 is TGTGCCAGCAGCTTATTCCGGGACAGGGAGAACTATGGCTACACCTTC.

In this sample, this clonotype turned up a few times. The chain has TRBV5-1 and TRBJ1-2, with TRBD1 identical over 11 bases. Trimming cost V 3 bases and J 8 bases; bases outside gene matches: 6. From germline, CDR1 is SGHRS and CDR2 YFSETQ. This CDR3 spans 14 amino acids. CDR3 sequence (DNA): TGCGCCAGCAGCTCGGCGGACAGGGGGCAGGGCTACACCTTC. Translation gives CASSSADRGQGYTF.

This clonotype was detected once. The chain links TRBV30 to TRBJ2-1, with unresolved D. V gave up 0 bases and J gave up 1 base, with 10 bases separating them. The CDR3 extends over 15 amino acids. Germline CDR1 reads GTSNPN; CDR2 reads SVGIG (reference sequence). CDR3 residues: CAWSVPWVSYNEQFF. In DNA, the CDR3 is TGTGCCTGGAGTGTACCTTGGGTGTCCTACAATGAGCAGTTCTTC.

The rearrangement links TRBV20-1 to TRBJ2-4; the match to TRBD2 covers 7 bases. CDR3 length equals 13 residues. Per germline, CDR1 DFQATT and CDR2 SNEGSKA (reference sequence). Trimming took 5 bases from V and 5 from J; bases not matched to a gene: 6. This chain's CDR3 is CSAPGTNQNIQYF. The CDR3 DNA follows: TGCAGTGCTCCCGGGACTAACCAAAACATTCAGTACTTC.

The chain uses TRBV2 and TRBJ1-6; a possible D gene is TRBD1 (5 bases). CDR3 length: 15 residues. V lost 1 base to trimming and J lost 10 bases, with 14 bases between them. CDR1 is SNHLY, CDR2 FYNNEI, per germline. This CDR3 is CASSEEGSSGSPLHF. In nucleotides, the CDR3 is TGTGCCAGCAGTGAAGAGGGGAGCTCGGGGTCACCCCTCCACTTT.

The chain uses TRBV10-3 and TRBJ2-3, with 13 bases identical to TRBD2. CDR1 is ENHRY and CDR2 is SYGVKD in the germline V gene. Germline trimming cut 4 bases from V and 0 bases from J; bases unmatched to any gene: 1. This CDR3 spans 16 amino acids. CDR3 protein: CAISAGLAGSTDTQYF. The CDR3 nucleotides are TGTGCCATCAGTGCGGGACTAGCGGGAAGCACAGATACGCAGTATTTT.

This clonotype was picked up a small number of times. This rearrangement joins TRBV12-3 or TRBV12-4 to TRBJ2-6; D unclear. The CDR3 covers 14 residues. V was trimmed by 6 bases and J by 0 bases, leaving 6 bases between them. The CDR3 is CASRDFSGANVLTF. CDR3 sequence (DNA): TGTGCCAGCAGAGATTTCTCTGGGGCCAACGTCCTGACTTTC.